This T cell receptor (beta chain) was identified in a study of T cell repertoires in cytomegalovirus infection. Overall study: Well-studied HLA-B-restricted epitopes and recently identified HLA-C-restricted epitopes of CMV were both used in the study.

The CDR3 is 16 amino acids. J gave up 1 base and V 5 bases, and 7 bases lay outside the gene matches. Germline V gives CDR1 SEHNR, CDR2 FQNEAQ (reference sequence). TCRdb used MiXCR to reprocess the reads, holding one entry per CDR3 protein. This table holds 65,000 to 85,000 distinct CDR3 sequences, roughly 28% found once. On this clonotype: What it binds is not known.

Study-wide findings and caveats: In two of eight donors, the top clonotype was HLA-C-restricted CMV-specific.

The TCR was taken from a human donor in good health (CMV status not recorded). Some clones in this sample may be carry-over from other donors' samples. The material sequenced was CD8+ T cells from cultured PBMCs, taken from culture after CMV antigen stimulation. The V gene is TRBV7-9, the J gene TRBJ2-1, with 8 positions matching TRBD1. CDR3 protein: CASSGRQGTSYNEQFF. The DNA for the CDR3 is TGTGCCAGCAGCGGACGACAGGGGACATCCTACAATGAGCAGTTCTTC. The full variable domain, its missing parts supplied by reference TRBV7-9 and TRBJ2-1, is DTGVSQNPRHKITKRGQNVTFRCDPISEHNRLYWYRQTLGQGPEFLTYFQNEAQLEKSRLLSDRFSAERPKGSFSTLEIQRTEQGDSAMYLCASSGRQGTSYNEQFFGPGTRLTVL.